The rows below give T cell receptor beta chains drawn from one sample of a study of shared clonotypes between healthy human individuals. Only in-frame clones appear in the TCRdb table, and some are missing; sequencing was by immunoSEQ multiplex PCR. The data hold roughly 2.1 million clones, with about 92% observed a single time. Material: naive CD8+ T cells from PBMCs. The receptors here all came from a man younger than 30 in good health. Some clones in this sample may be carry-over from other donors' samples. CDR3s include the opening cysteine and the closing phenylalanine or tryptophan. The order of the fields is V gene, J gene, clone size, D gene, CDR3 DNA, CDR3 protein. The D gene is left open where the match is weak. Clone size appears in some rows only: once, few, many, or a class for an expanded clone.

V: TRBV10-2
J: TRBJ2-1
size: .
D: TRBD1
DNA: TGCGCCAGTTCCACCGGGACAGTTATATACAATGAGCAGTTCTTC
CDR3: CASSTGTVIYNEQFF

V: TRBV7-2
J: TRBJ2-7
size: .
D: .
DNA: TGTGCCAGCAGCCACCCGGGGCAGGGGTACGAGCAGTACTTC
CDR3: CASSHPGQGYEQYF

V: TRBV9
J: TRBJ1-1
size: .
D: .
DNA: TGTGCCAGCAGCGCCGGGGGAAACACTGAAGCTTTCTTT
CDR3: CASSAGGNTEAFF

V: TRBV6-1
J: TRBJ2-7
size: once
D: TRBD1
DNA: TGTGCCAGCGGGACAGACTCCTACGAGCAGTACTTC
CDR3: CASGTDSYEQYF

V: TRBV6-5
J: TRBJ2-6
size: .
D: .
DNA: TGTGCCAGCGGTGAGGGCTCTGGGGCCAACGTCCTGACTTTC
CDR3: CASGEGSGANVLTF

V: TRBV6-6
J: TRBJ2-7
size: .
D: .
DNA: TGTGCCAGCAGTCCGCCAAACTACGAGCAGTACTTC
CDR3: CASSPPNYEQYF

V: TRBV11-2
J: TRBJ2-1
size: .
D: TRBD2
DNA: TGTGCCAGCAGCTTAGTGGGACTAGCGGGATTGAATGAGCAGTTCTTC
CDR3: CASSLVGLAGLNEQFF

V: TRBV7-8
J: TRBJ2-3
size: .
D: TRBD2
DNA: TGTGCCAGCAGCTTAGGCCCTAGCGGCAGCACAGATACGCAGTATTTT
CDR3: CASSLGPSGSTDTQYF

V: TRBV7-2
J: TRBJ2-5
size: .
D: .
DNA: TGTGCCAGCAGCCTCGGACATATAGGGGAGACCCAGTACTTC
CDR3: CASSLGHIGETQYF

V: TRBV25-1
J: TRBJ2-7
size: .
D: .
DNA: TGTGCCAGCAGTGAACAGCGACTGCCCTACGAGCAGTACTTC
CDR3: CASSEQRLPYEQYF

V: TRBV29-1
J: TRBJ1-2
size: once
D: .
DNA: TGCAGCGTCGGCGGAGGCTACACCTTC
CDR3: CSVGGGYTF

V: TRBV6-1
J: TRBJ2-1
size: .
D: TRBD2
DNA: TGTGCCAGCAGTGAACGAAGCGGGAGACCTGGTGAGCAGTTCTTC
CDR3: CASSERSGRPGEQFF

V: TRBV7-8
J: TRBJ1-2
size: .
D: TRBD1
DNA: TGTGCCAGCAGCTCCTCGACAGGGATGGGCTACACCTTC
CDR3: CASSSSTGMGYTF

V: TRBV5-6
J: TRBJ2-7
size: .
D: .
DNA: TGTGCCAGCAGGTTTTGGGCCGCCTACGAGCAGTACTTC
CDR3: CASRFWAAYEQYF

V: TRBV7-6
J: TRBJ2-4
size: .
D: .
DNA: TGTGCCAGCAGCTTGGGACCACGGGACATTCAGTACTTC
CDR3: CASSLGPRDIQYF

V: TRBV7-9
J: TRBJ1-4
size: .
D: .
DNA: TGTGCCAGCAGCTCCACAGGTTCCGTGGGAGAAAAACTGTTTTTT
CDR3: CASSSTGSVGEKLFF

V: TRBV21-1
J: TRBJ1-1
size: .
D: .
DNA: TGTGCCAGCAGCAACAAATGGGGGAACACTGAAGCTTTCTTT
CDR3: CASSNKWGNTEAFF

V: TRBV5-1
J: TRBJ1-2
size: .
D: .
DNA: TGCGCCAGCAGCTTGGACGGCTACACCTTC
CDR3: CASSLDGYTF

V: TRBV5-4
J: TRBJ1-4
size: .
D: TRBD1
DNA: TGTGCCAGCAGCCGGGCCGGGACAGTCGCCGAAAAACTGTTTTTT
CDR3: CASSRAGTVAEKLFF

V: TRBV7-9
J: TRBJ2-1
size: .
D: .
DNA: TGTGCCAGCAGCTTAGCTGCTAGCGCCAACAATGAGCAGTTCTTC
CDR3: CASSLAASANNEQFF

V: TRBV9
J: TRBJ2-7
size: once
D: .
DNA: TGTGCCAGCAGCGTAACCCCAACCCCGTACGAGCAGTACTTC
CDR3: CASSVTPTPYEQYF

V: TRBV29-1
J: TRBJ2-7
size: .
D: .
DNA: TGCAGCGTTGGTGGCTCAGGCCGCTACGAGCAGTACTTC
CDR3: CSVGGSGRYEQYF

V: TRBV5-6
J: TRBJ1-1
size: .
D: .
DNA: TGTGCCAGCAGCCTAGTGGGGAGTAGCACTGAAGCTTTCTTT
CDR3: CASSLVGSSTEAFF

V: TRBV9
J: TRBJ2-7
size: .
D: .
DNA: TGTGCCAGCAGCGAGGGGGTTAGGGTCCCGGGCGAGCAGTACTTC
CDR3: CASSEGVRVPGEQYF

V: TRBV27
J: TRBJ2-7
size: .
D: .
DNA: TGTGCCAGCAGTTTTCGCGGACAGCCCCAGCAGTACTTC
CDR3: CASSFRGQPQQYF

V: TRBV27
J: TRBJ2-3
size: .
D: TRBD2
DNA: TGTGCCAGCAGTTTACTAACGTCGGGGGGGTTAGATACGCAGTATTTT
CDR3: CASSLLTSGGLDTQYF

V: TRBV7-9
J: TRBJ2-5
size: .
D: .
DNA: TGTGCCAGCAGCCCTCCTATTGCCCCCCAAGAGACCCAGTACTTC
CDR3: CASSPPIAPQETQYF

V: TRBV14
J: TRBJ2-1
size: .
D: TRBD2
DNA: TGTGCCAGCAGCTCAAGACTGCGGGAGGGCCGAGGGTATGAGCAGTTCTTC
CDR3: CASSSRLREGRGYEQFF

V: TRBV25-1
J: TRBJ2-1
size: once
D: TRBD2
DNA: TGTGCCAGCAGTGACCGGGTCAAGACTAGCGGGAAGTACAATGAGCAGTTCTTC
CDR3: CASSDRVKTSGKYNEQFF

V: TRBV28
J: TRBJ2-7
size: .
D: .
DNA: TGTGCCAGCAGTTTCCCGGACAGAGCCTACGAGCAGTACTTC
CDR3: CASSFPDRAYEQYF

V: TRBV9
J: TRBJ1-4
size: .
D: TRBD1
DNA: TGTGCCAGCAGCGCGAGACAGGGGGCGCCGGGGGGTGAAAAACTGTTTTTT
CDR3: CASSARQGAPGGEKLFF

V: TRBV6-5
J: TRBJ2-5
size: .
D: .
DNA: TGTGCCAGCAGTTACTTAGATAGCGGACGAGAGACCCAGTACTTC
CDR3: CASSYLDSGRETQYF

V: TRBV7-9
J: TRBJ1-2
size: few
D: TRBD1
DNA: TGTGCCAGCAGTATGGACAGGGAATATGGCTACACCTTC
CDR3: CASSMDREYGYTF

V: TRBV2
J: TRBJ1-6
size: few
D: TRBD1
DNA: TGTGCCAGCAGTGGTAGCACAGGGGGAAATTCACCCCTCCACTTT
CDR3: CASSGSTGGNSPLHF

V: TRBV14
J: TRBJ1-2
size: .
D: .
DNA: TGTGCCAGCAGTTACAGCGACGACAGCTTAATCTATGGCTACACCTTC
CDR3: CASSYSDDSLIYGYTF

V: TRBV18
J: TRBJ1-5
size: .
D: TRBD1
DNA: TGTGCCAGCTCAGCCCGGGACAGGGGGTTTCAGCCCCAGCATTTT
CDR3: CASSARDRGFQPQHF

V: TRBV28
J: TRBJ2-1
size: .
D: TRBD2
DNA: TGTGCCAGCAATCTAGCGGGAGAAGGCAATGAGCAGTTCTTC
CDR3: CASNLAGEGNEQFF

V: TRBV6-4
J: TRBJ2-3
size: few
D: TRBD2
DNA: TGTGCCAGCAGTGAAGAGACTAGCGGCACAGATACGCAGTATTTT
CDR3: CASSEETSGTDTQYF

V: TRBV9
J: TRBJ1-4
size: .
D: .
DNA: TGTGCCAGCAGCAGGGGTAGCACTAATGAAAAACTGTTTTTT
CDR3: CASSRGSTNEKLFF

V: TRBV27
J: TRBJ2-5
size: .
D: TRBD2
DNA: TGTGCCAGCAGTTTACTGGGACTAGCGGGAGGAGAGACCCAGTACTTC
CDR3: CASSLLGLAGGETQYF

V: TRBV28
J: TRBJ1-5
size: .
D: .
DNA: TGTGCCAGCAGTCTACGGGCTAGCAATCAGCCCCAGCATTTT
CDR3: CASSLRASNQPQHF

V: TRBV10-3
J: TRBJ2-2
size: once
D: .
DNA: TGTGCCATCGCTCGGGTTTCCGGGGAGCTGTTTTTT
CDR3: CAIARVSGELFF

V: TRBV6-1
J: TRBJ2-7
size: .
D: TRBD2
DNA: TGTGCCAGCAGTGAATCTTGGCAGGGAGGGAAGTACGAGCAGTACTTC
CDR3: CASSESWQGGKYEQYF

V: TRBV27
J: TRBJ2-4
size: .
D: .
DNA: TGTGCCAGCAGTTTTAGTGTTGCCAAAAACATTCAGTACTTC
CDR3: CASSFSVAKNIQYF

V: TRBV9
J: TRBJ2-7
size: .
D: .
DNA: TGTGCCAGCAGCGCTCGCGGGACCCCACCATACGAGCAGTACTTC
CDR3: CASSARGTPPYEQYF

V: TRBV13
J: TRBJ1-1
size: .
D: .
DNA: TGTGCCAGCACCGCGGGGGGGCAGCCTAACACTGAAGCTTTCTTT
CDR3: CASTAGGQPNTEAFF

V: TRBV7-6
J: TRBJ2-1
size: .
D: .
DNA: TGTGCCAGCAGCAAACAAGGAGGGGGGACGTCGACCTACAATGAGCAGTTCTTC
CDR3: CASSKQGGGTSTYNEQFF

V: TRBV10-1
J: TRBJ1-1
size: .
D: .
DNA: TGCGCCAGCAGCCTTGGTCGAAGCACTGAAGCTTTCTTT
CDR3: CASSLGRSTEAFF

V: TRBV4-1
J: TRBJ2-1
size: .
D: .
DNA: TGCGCCAGCAGCCATGCGGACAGTAGATCCTACAATGAGCAGTTCTTC
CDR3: CASSHADSRSYNEQFF

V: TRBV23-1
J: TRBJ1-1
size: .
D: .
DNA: TGCGCCAGCAGTCAATCACGAATCACTCCCCTCTCCAGGCCCCTATTT
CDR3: CASSQSRITPLSRPLF

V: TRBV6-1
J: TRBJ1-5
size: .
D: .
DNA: TGTGCCAGCAGTGGCGTGGCGAGCAATCAGCCCCAGCATTTT
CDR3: CASSGVASNQPQHF

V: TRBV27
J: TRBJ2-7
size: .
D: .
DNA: TGTGCCAGCTGGTCAATAAGGGCAGACGGCCTCTACGAGCAGTACTTC
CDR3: CASWSIRADGLYEQYF